These 15 T cell receptor beta chains were sequenced from one sample in a study of OX40 agonist ivuxolimab in advanced cancers. The table came from immunoSEQ multiplex PCR; TCRdb's copy has only in-frame clones and leaves some out. The table records fewer than 95,000 clones, more than 85% of them present only once. The source material was CD4+ or CD8+ T cells sorted from blood, sampled in a trial of the OX40 agonist ivuxolimab. The origin of the receptors is an adult with an advanced solid tumor such as melanoma, head and neck, liver or kidney cancer.

V usage is TRBV6-1 and J usage is TRBJ2-2; D might be TRBD2 (5 bases). The CDR3 covers 13 residues. V was pared by 6 bases and J by 7 bases, with 12 bases between. In germline, CDR1 is MNHNS, CDR2 SASEGT. The CDR3 bases are TGTGCCAGCAGGACCCGGGGAGACGGGGAGCTGTTTTTT. Translating gives CASRTRGDGELFF.

The chain couples TRBV6-5 to TRBJ1-4; D is perhaps TRBD1 (5 bases). CDR3 length: 14 amino acids. Germline V CDR1 and CDR2: MNHEY, SVGAGI. Trimming took off 2 bases at V and 5 bases at J, with 9 bases between the two ends. The CDR3 nucleotides read TGTGCCAGCAGTTACGACGGGGCCAATGAAAAACTGTTTTTT. Amino acids: CASSYDGANEKLFF.

The chain employs TRBV4-1 and TRBJ1-2; D might be TRBD1 (5 bases). The CDR3 sequence is 16 residues long. The V gene lost 0 bases and the J gene lost 6 bases, with 17 bases spanning the gap. Germline-derived CDR1 and CDR2 are MGHRA and YSYEKL. CDR3 sequence reads: CASSQDISQGWDGYTF. Here the CDR3 DNA reads TGCGCCAGCAGCCAAGATATTTCCCAGGGATGGGATGGCTACACCTTC.

The CDR3 spells CASRHRERSSPLHF. The CDR3 DNA is TGTGCCAGCAGACACAGGGAGAGGAGCTCACCCCTCCACTTT. The chain uses TRBV6-5 and TRBJ1-6; the D gene is possibly TRBD1 (6 bases). Trimming stripped 6 bases from V and 10 bases from J, with 16 bases between. The CDR3 consists of 14 residues. Germline V CDR1 and CDR2: MNHEY, SVGAGI.

V gene TRBV11-2 combines with J gene TRBJ1-1; no clear D. The CDR3 length is 13 residues. Germline V CDR1 and CDR2: SGHAT, FQNNGV. V gave up 2 bases and J gave up 1 base, with 5 bases separating them. CDR3 sequence (DNA): TGTGCCAGCAGCTTAACGTCGAACACTGAAGCTTTCTTT. Residues: CASSLTSNTEAFF.

The chain has TRBV4-1 and TRBJ2-3, with no clear D. The germline V gene encodes CDR1 MGHRA and CDR2 YSYEKL. Trimming shortened V by 6 bases and J by 0 bases, and 16 bases separated the two germline ends. This CDR3 is built from 16 residues. The CDR3 DNA is TGCGCCAGCAGTCTAAAGTTACTGGACAGCACAGATACGCAGTATTTT. Its protein is CASSLKLLDSTDTQYF.

CDR3 protein: CARGQGSPFSNQPQHF. The CDR3 DNA reads TGTGCCCGGGGACAGGGGTCGCCCTTTAGCAATCAGCCCCAGCATTTT. The rearrangement uses TRBV5-3 and TRBJ1-5; 10 bases map to TRBD1. TRBV5-3 is assigned to the ORF class and has an uncertain function. The CDR3 spans 16 residues. V gave up 10 bases and J gave up 0 bases; unmatched junction bases: 10.

This clone was recorded at least ten times. The chain combines TRBV27 with TRBJ1-2; D uncertain. The V and J ends lost 5 bases and 2 bases respectively, with 9 bases between them. Germline CDR1 reads MNHEY; CDR2 reads SMNVEV (reference sequence). The CDR3 has 13 residues. The CDR3 sequence is CASSPGVNYGYTF. In DNA form, the CDR3 reads TGTGCCAGCAGTCCCGGAGTGAACTATGGCTACACCTTC.

CDR3 amino acids: CASSQFGGETGGYTF. The DNA for the CDR3 is TGCGCCAGCAGTCAATTTGGAGGGGAGACGGGGGGCTACACCTTC. The chain uses TRBV23-1 and TRBJ1-2; D perhaps matches TRBD1 (5 bases). TRBV23-1 is reported as an ORF; its role is uncertain. This CDR3 is 15 amino acids long. The V end was cut by 1 base, the J end by 8 bases, with 17 bases between.

V gene TRBV4-1 combines with J gene TRBJ2-7; D gene unclear. The CDR3 is made up of 15 amino acids. Germline V CDR1 and CDR2: MGHRA, YSYEKL. The germline V and J ends were trimmed by 4 bases and 2 bases, with 15 bases remaining between them. CDR3 loop: CASSLGPSRTYEQYF. CDR3 sequence (DNA): TGCGCCAGCAGCCTAGGCCCGTCTCGTACCTACGAGCAGTACTTC.

The chain recombines TRBV2 with TRBJ2-3; 10 nucleotides match TRBD1. CDR1 is SNHLY and CDR2 is FYNNEI in the germline V gene. This CDR3 is 16 amino acids long. After removal of 5 bases from V and 5 bases from J, the junction contained 10 bases not matched to a gene. The CDR3 sequence: CASSSPWDRGIDTQYF. The CDR3 nucleotides read TGTGCCAGCAGTTCCCCTTGGGACAGGGGTATAGATACGCAGTATTTT.

The chain couples TRBV14 to TRBJ1-5; 7 positions agree with TRBD1. Germline V gene sequence: CDR1 SGHDN, CDR2 FVKESK. This CDR3 region has 17 residues. Germline trimming cut 7 bases from V and 2 bases from J; bases unmatched to any gene: 14. CDR3 DNA: TGTGCCAGCACCTCTCCTACGGGAGGACAGGGCAATCAGCCCCAGCATTTT. Its protein product is CASTSPTGGQGNQPQHF.

The rearrangement joins TRBV21-1 to TRBJ2-5; no DNA check was done on the table's D call, TRBD2. TRBV21-1 has pseudogene status. This CDR3 has 18 residues. CDR3 sequence (DNA): TGTGCCAGCAGTCCCGACCGGGCTAGCGGGAATAGTCCGGAGACCCAGTACTTC. It codes for CASSPDRASGNSPETQYF.

This chain's CDR3 is CASSVAGPSYEQYF. CDR3 DNA: TGTGCCAGCAGTGTGGCGGGGCCCTCCTACGAGCAGTACTTC. The J gene is TRBJ2-7, the V gene TRBV2; tentative D call: TRBD2 (6 bases). The CDR3 contains 14 residues. V dropped 4 bases and J dropped 0 bases, with 10 bases sitting between them. Germline V lookup: CDR1 SNHLY, CDR2 FYNNEI.

The chain couples TRBV19 to TRBJ2-1, with 13 bases that match TRBD2. There are 15 residues in the CDR3. Germline V lookup: CDR1 LNHDA, CDR2 SQIVND (reference sequence). The V gene end was trimmed by 5 bases and the J gene end by 5 bases; junction bases not matched to a gene: 3. CDR3 residues: CASSWTSGGHNEQFF. The CDR3 nucleotides read TGTGCCAGTAGTTGGACTAGCGGGGGCCACAATGAGCAGTTCTTC. The full variable domain, with the rest looked up from reference TRBV19 and TRBJ2-1, is DGGITQSPKYLFRKEGQNVTLSCEQNLNHDAMYWYRQDPGQGLRLIYYSQIVNDFQKGDIAEGYSVSREKKESFPLTVTSAQKNPTAFYLCASSWTSGGHNEQFFGPGTRLTVL.